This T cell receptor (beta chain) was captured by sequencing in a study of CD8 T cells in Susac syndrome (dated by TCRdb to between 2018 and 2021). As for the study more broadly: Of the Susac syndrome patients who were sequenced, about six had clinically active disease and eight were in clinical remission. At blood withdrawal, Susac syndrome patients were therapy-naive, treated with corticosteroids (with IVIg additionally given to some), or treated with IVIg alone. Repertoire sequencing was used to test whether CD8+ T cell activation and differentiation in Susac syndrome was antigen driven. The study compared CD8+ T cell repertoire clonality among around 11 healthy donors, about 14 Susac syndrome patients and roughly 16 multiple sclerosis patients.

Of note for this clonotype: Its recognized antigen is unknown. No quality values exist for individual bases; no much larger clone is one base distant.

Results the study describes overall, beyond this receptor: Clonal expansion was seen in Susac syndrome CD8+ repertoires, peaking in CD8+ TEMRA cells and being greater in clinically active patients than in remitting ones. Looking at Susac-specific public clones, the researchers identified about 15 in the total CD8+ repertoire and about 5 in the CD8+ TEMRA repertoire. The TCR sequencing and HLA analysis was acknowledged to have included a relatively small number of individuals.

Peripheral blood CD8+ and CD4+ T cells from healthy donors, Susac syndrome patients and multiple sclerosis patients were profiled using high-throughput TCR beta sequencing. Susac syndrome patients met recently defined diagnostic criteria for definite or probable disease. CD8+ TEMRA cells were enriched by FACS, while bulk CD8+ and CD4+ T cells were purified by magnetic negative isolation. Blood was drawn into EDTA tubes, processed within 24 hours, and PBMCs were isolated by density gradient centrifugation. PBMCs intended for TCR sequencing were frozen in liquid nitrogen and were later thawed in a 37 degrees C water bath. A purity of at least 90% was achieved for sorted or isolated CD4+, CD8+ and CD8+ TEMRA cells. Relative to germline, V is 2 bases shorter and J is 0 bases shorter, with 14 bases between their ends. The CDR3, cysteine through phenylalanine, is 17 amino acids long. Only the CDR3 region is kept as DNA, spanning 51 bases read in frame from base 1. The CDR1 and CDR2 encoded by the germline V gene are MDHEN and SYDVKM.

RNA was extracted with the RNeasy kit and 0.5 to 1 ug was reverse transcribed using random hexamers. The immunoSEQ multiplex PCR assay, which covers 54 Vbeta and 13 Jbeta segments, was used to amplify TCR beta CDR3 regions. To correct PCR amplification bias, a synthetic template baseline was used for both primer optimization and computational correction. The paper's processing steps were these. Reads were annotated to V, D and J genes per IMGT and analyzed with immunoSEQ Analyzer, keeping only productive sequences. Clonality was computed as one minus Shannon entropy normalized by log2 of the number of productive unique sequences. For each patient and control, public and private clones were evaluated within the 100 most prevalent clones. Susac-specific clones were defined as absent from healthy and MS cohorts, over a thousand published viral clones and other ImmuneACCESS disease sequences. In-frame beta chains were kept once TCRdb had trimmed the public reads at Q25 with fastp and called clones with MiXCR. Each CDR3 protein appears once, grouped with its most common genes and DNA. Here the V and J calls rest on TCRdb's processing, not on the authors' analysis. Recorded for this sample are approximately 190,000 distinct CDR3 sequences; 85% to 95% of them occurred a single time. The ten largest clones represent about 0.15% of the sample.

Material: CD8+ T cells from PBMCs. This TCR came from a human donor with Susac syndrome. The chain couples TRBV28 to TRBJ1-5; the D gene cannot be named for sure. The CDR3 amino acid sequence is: CASSLPQPQYSNQPQHF. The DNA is TGTGCCAGCAGTTTACCCCAGCCTCAGTATAGCAATCAGCCCCAGCATTTT.